The 17 T cell receptor beta chains below were found in one sample sequenced in a study of somatic mutations in cytotoxic T cells in rheumatoid arthritis. The assay was immunoSEQ multiplex PCR, and TCRdb's table has in-frame clones only and misses some. The sample has about 20,000 clones; 85% are singletons. The source material was CD8+ T cells sorted from blood. The origin of the receptors is a woman between 40 and 55 years old with rheumatoid arthritis.

The chain employs TRBV30 and TRBJ2-1, with TRBD1 identical over 7 bases. The CDR3 sequence is 14 residues long. Germline-derived CDR1 and CDR2 are GTSNPN and SVGIG (reference sequence). V lost 1 base to trimming and J lost 5 bases; unmatched junction nucleotides: 5. The CDR3: CAWSATGTHNEQFF. CDR3 nucleotide sequence: TGTGCCTGGAGTGCGACAGGGACCCACAATGAGCAGTTCTTC. Full variable domain (missing parts from reference TRBV30 and TRBJ2-1): SQTIHQWPATLVQPVGSPLSLECTVEGTSNPNLYWYRQAAGRGLQLLFYSVGIGQISSEVPQNLSASRPQDRQFILSSKKLLLSDSGFYLCAWSATGTHNEQFFGPGTRLTVL.

V and J are TRBV14 and TRBJ2-7; no definite D call. V was cut by 2 bases and J by 2 bases, with 13 bases left in between. CDR1 and CDR2 (germline): SGHDN, FVKESK. The CDR3 sequence is 15 residues long. For the CDR3, the DNA is TGTGCCAGCAGCCAATCACCCGCGGATACCTACGAGCAGTACTTC. Translation: CASSQSPADTYEQYF. The complete variable domain, with remaining parts taken from reference TRBV14 and TRBJ2-7, reads EAGVTQFPSHSVIEKGQTVTLRCDPISGHDNLYWYRRVMGKEIKFLLHFVKESKQDESGMPNNRFLAERTGGTYSTLKVQPAELEDSGVYFCASSQSPADTYEQYFGPGTRLTVT.

This chain links TRBV2 with TRBJ1-4; a possible D gene is TRBD1 (6 bases). The CDR3 consists of 15 residues. V was clipped by 6 bases and J by 0 bases, with 11 bases between them. CDR1 is SNHLY and CDR2 is FYNNEI in the germline V gene. CDR3 DNA: TGTGCCAGCAGCCGGACAGTTGCAACTAATGAAAAACTGTTTTTT. Translated: CASSRTVATNEKLFF.

The V and J genes are TRBV7-6 and TRBJ2-5; 11 bases match TRBD1. The CDR3 is 15 amino acids. The trim removed 5 bases at V and 4 bases at J, leaving 6 bases unmatched. From germline, CDR1 is SGHVS and CDR2 FNYEAQ. CDR3 residues: CASSPRTGGGETQYF. DNA for the CDR3: TGTGCCAGCAGCCCCAGGACAGGGGGCGGAGAGACCCAGTACTTC. The full variable domain, rest sourced from reference TRBV7-6 and TRBJ2-5, is GAGVSQSPRYKVTKRGQDVALRCDPISGHVSLYWYRQALGQGPEFLTYFNYEAQQDKSGLPNDRFSAERPEGSISTLTIQRTEQRDSAMYRCASSPRTGGGETQYFGPGTRLLVL.

This clone was recorded a few times. The chain recombines TRBV5-1 with TRBJ1-1; D is undetermined. The germline V gene has CDR1 SGHRS and CDR2 YFSETQ. The germline V and J ends were trimmed by 0 bases and 4 bases, with 4 bases remaining between them. The CDR3 covers 12 residues. The CDR3 protein is CASSLVATEAFF. CDR3 sequence (DNA): TGCGCCAGCAGCTTGGTGGCCACTGAAGCTTTCTTT.

This clone is medium-sized within its sample. The rearrangement links TRBV11-2 to TRBJ1-2; 7 bases are shared with TRBD1. Germline V gene sequence: CDR1 SGHAT, CDR2 FQNNGV. The V and J ends lost 3 bases and 8 bases, in that order; junction bases with no gene match: 9. There are 14 residues in the CDR3. DNA of the CDR3: TGTGCCAGCAGCTTCGAGGGGGCGCTGGGGGGCTACACCTTC. It yields the protein CASSFEGALGGYTF.

V usage is TRBV28 and J usage is TRBJ2-3; TRBD2 matches 8 bases. The CDR3 runs 18 residues. The trim removed 0 bases at V and 1 base at J, leaving 9 bases unmatched. Germline V gene sequence: CDR1 MDHEN, CDR2 SYDVKM. CDR3 in DNA: TGTGCCAGCAGTTTATGGGGCGGGGGGCTACTCCGCACAGATACGCAGTATTTT. Residues: CASSLWGGGLLRTDTQYF.

This chain connects TRBV7-6 to TRBJ1-2, with D unclear. This CDR3 contains 15 residues. With 2 bases removed from V and 8 bases from J, the gap between germline ends came to 18 bases. The germline gives CDR1 SGHVS, CDR2 FNYEAQ. As DNA, the CDR3 is TGTGCCAGCAGCTTAACGGTCCTCGCCGCGGGGGGCTACACCTTC. It is translated as CASSLTVLAAGGYTF.

The chain carries TRBV5-1 and TRBJ2-1; a weak D match, TRBD2 (6 bases). The CDR3 has 19 residues. V dropped 3 bases and J dropped 0 bases, with 22 bases sitting between them. Per germline, CDR1 SGHRS and CDR2 YFSETQ. The CDR3 coding sequence is TGCGCCAGCAGCTCCCCGGGGACGTCGGAGGGCAGCTCCTACAATGAGCAGTTCTTC. Amino acids: CASSSPGTSEGSSYNEQFF.

The chain has TRBV30 and TRBJ2-2; a possible D gene is TRBD1 (5 bases). The germline V gene encodes CDR1 GTSNPN and CDR2 SVGIG (reference sequence). The V and J ends lost 4 bases and 6 bases respectively, with 12 bases between them. The CDR3 runs to 13 residues. DNA for the CDR3: TGTGCCTGGACAGGGTTTAGAGCCGGGGAGCTGTTTTTT. Protein product: CAWTGFRAGELFF.

The chain is built from TRBV5-6 and TRBJ1-2; maybe TRBD1 (5 bases). CDR3 length: 13 residues. Trimming removed 5 bases from V and 8 bases from J, with 16 bases in between. Germline V CDR1 and CDR2: SGHDT, YYEEEE. The CDR3 DNA reads TGTGCCAGCAGATCTGCCCCAGGGCTCGGCTACACCTTC. This encodes CASRSAPGLGYTF.

The genes are TRBV7-9 and TRBJ2-7; possibly TRBD1 for D (7 bases). Per germline, CDR1 SEHNR and CDR2 FQNEAQ (reference sequence). V lost 3 bases and J 4 bases, leaving 19 bases between the germline ends. The CDR3 length is 16 residues. The CDR3 DNA reads TGTGCCAGCAGCTTTGCAGGGGGACGGGGAGGATACGAGCAGTACTTC. Protein sequence: CASSFAGGRGGYEQYF.

In its sample, this clone was seen once. V gene TRBV4-1 combines with J gene TRBJ2-1; 11 nucleotides line up with TRBD2. J lost 4 bases, V lost 4 bases, and 12 bases had no gene match. The CDR3 extends over 18 amino acids. The germline gives CDR1 MGHRA, CDR2 YSYEKL. This chain's CDR3 is CASSPMGALAGGYNEQFF. Written as DNA, the CDR3 is TGCGCCAGCAGCCCAATGGGCGCGCTAGCGGGAGGATACAATGAGCAGTTCTTC.

The chain links TRBV7-9 to TRBJ2-1; perhaps TRBD2 as D (6 bases). The CDR3 runs 19 residues. Germline V gene sequence: CDR1 SEHNR, CDR2 FQNEAQ (reference sequence). Trimming took off 5 bases at V and 6 bases at J, with 29 bases between the two ends. The CDR3 loop reads CASSLMSAIGLAWGNEQFF. The CDR3 DNA reads as TGTGCCAGCAGCCTTATGTCTGCGATCGGGCTAGCGTGGGGCAATGAGCAGTTCTTC.

DNA for the CDR3: TGTGCCATCAGTGAGAAGGCAGGGGAATACAATGAGCAGTTCTTC. This translates into CAISEKAGEYNEQFF. This chain uses TRBV10-3 with TRBJ2-1, with D tentatively TRBD1 (6 bases). V was clipped by 2 bases and J by 4 bases, with 12 bases between them. Looked up from germline, CDR1 is ENHRY and CDR2 is SYGVKD. This CDR3 has 15 amino acids.

The chain is built from TRBV19 and TRBJ1-2; D might be TRBD1 (5 bases). The CDR3 is 13 residues long. V lost 3 bases and J lost 4, with 9 bases in between. The germline V gene has CDR1 LNHDA and CDR2 SQIVND (reference sequence). The CDR3 loop reads CASSMEGFYGYTF. In DNA form, the CDR3 reads TGTGCCAGTAGTATGGAGGGGTTCTATGGCTACACCTTC.

V and J are TRBV7-9 and TRBJ2-3; 9 positions agree with TRBD2. This CDR3 region has 15 residues. Germline CDR1 SEHNR, CDR2 FQNEAQ (reference sequence). The junction had 7 bases not matched to a gene; V was cut back by 6 bases and J by 3 bases. DNA of the CDR3: TGTGCCAGCAGACCCTTAGCGGGAGTAACAGATACGCAGTATTTT. Amino acids: CASRPLAGVTDTQYF. Full variable domain (outside the CDR3, taken from reference TRBV7-9 and TRBJ2-3): DTGVSQNPRHKITKRGQNVTFRCDPISEHNRLYWYRQTLGQGPEFLTYFQNEAQLEKSRLLSDRFSAERPKGSFSTLEIQRTEQGDSAMYLCASRPLAGVTDTQYFGPGTRLTVL.